A selection of T cell receptor beta chains follows, all from one sample in a study of cytomegalovirus exposure and HLA in healthy donors. The assay was immunoSEQ multiplex PCR, and TCRdb's table has in-frame clones only and misses some. The sample includes some 150,000 clones, 73% of them seen just once. The source material was PBMCs. Receptor source: a human donor in good health. The CDR3 runs from the conserved cysteine through the conserved F or W. D genes are given only for firm matches. Only some rows state a clone size, as once, few, many or a class for expanded clones.

v_gene: TRBV4-2
j_gene: TRBJ2-2
d_gene: -
abundance: -
CDR3nt: TGTGCCAGCAGCATCCCGAGAGGGAGTGCCACCGGGGAGCTGTTTTTT
CDR3aa: CASSIPRGSATGELFF

v_gene: TRBV5-4
j_gene: TRBJ2-7
d_gene: TRBD2
abundance: -
CDR3nt: TGTGCCAGCACCGTAGCGGGAGGCCCGGGGGAGCAGTACTTC
CDR3aa: CASTVAGGPGEQYF

v_gene: TRBV6-1
j_gene: TRBJ2-3
d_gene: -
abundance: few
CDR3nt: TGTGCCAGCAGGTTGATACGGGATACGCAGTATTTT
CDR3aa: CASRLIRDTQYF

v_gene: TRBV27
j_gene: TRBJ1-2
d_gene: -
abundance: -
CDR3nt: TGTGCCAGCAGTCCAAGGGGCCCAGCTAACTATGGCTACACCTTC
CDR3aa: CASSPRGPANYGYTF

v_gene: TRBV19
j_gene: TRBJ2-7
d_gene: -
abundance: once
CDR3nt: TGTGCCAGTAGCAATACCAGGAACTCCTACGAGCAGTACTTC
CDR3aa: CASSNTRNSYEQYF

v_gene: TRBV6-6
j_gene: TRBJ2-7
d_gene: TRBD2
abundance: -
CDR3nt: TGTGCCAGCAGTTATGGGGAGGGCGTCAACTACGAGCAGTACTTC
CDR3aa: CASSYGEGVNYEQYF

v_gene: TRBV9
j_gene: TRBJ2-5
d_gene: -
abundance: -
CDR3nt: TGTGCCAGCAGCGTACGCGGGGTGAACCAAGAGACCCAGTACTTC
CDR3aa: CASSVRGVNQETQYF

v_gene: TRBV15
j_gene: TRBJ2-1
d_gene: TRBD2
abundance: once
CDR3nt: TGTGCCACCAGCGAAAGGACTAGCGAATACAATGAGCAGTTCTTC
CDR3aa: CATSERTSEYNEQFF

v_gene: TRBV6-5
j_gene: TRBJ2-3
d_gene: TRBD2
abundance: -
CDR3nt: TGTGCCAGCAGTTACTCCTCAGCGGGAGGCACAGATACGCAGTATTTT
CDR3aa: CASSYSSAGGTDTQYF

v_gene: TRBV1
j_gene: TRBJ1-5
d_gene: -
abundance: once
CDR3nt: TGCACCAGCAGCCAAGTTCGCCGGGACAGGGCCTCTTATAGCAATCAGCCCCAGCATTTT
CDR3aa: CTSSQVRRDRASYSNQPQHF

v_gene: TRBV9
j_gene: TRBJ2-5
d_gene: -
abundance: once
CDR3nt: TGTGCCAGCAGCCTCTCACTTAGCCGGGGAGAGGGCGAGACCCAGTACTTC
CDR3aa: CASSLSLSRGEGETQYF

v_gene: TRBV9
j_gene: TRBJ2-3
d_gene: TRBD2
abundance: -
CDR3nt: TGTGCCAGCAGCGTAGGCGGGGGGGCGGACACGCAGTATTTT
CDR3aa: CASSVGGGADTQYF

v_gene: TRBV7-2
j_gene: TRBJ1-1
d_gene: -
abundance: -
CDR3nt: TGTGCCAGCAGCTCCCGGGGGGGTACGAACACTGAAGCTTTCTTT
CDR3aa: CASSSRGGTNTEAFF

v_gene: TRBV7-6
j_gene: TRBJ1-3
d_gene: -
abundance: -
CDR3nt: TGTGCCAGTAGCTTAGATGGGGGCCCTGGAAACACCATATATTTT
CDR3aa: CASSLDGGPGNTIYF

v_gene: TRBV11-2
j_gene: TRBJ2-1
d_gene: TRBD1
abundance: once
CDR3nt: TGTGCCAGCAGCGAAGGACAGGGCTTCAATGAGCAGTTCTTC
CDR3aa: CASSEGQGFNEQFF

v_gene: TRBV4-1
j_gene: TRBJ2-5
d_gene: TRBD2
abundance: -
CDR3nt: TGCGCCAGCAGCCAAGAACTAGCGGGAGAGGAAGAAGAAGAGACCCAGTACTTC
CDR3aa: CASSQELAGEEEEETQYF

v_gene: TRBV5-4
j_gene: TRBJ1-2
d_gene: -
abundance: -
CDR3nt: TGTGCCAGCAGCTTTATAGACAGAGATGGCTACACCTTC
CDR3aa: CASSFIDRDGYTF

v_gene: TRBV7-2
j_gene: TRBJ1-3
d_gene: -
abundance: -
CDR3nt: TGTGCCAGCAGCTTAGATTCGTCAGACTCTGGAAACACCATATATTTT
CDR3aa: CASSLDSSDSGNTIYF

v_gene: TRBV9
j_gene: TRBJ2-7
d_gene: TRBD2
abundance: -
CDR3nt: TGTGCCAGCAGCGCGACTAGCTTCACCTACGAGCAGTACTTC
CDR3aa: CASSATSFTYEQYF

v_gene: TRBV19
j_gene: TRBJ1-5
d_gene: TRBD1
abundance: -
CDR3nt: TGTGCCAGTAGTACGAGGACAGGGGCCTTTCAGCCCCAGCATTTT
CDR3aa: CASSTRTGAFQPQHF

v_gene: TRBV15
j_gene: TRBJ2-1
d_gene: -
abundance: few
CDR3nt: TGTGCCACCAGCCAGCGTTACTACAATGAGCAGTTCTTC
CDR3aa: CATSQRYYNEQFF

v_gene: TRBV5-4
j_gene: TRBJ2-1
d_gene: TRBD2
abundance: -
CDR3nt: TGTGCCAGCAGCTTGAAGAACCAGATAGCGGGAGGGCACAATGAGCAGTTCTTC
CDR3aa: CASSLKNQIAGGHNEQFF

v_gene: TRBV11-2
j_gene: TRBJ2-1
d_gene: TRBD2
abundance: -
CDR3nt: TGTGCCAGCAGCTCTGGACTAGCGGGTGAGCAGTTCTTC
CDR3aa: CASSSGLAGEQFF

v_gene: TRBV15
j_gene: TRBJ1-5
d_gene: -
abundance: -
CDR3nt: TGTGCCACCAGCAGAGATTTGTATGGACAAACTCAGCCCCAGCATTTT
CDR3aa: CATSRDLYGQTQPQHF

v_gene: TRBV5-5
j_gene: TRBJ2-3
d_gene: TRBD2
abundance: -
CDR3nt: TGTGCCAGCAGCTTGACGGTTCTAGCGGCGGGAGATACGCAGTATTTT
CDR3aa: CASSLTVLAAGDTQYF

v_gene: TRBV9
j_gene: TRBJ2-1
d_gene: -
abundance: -
CDR3nt: TGTGCCAGCAGCGTAGGGTCGGGCAATGAGCAGTTCTTC
CDR3aa: CASSVGSGNEQFF

v_gene: TRBV25-1
j_gene: TRBJ2-7
d_gene: -
abundance: few
CDR3nt: TGTGCCAGCAGCGACCCCACAGGGTATCGCGAGCAGTACTTC
CDR3aa: CASSDPTGYREQYF

v_gene: TRBV4-1
j_gene: TRBJ2-4
d_gene: TRBD1
abundance: few
CDR3nt: TGCGCCAGCAGCCAAGGAAAGCACAGGGGCTCTGCCAAAAACATTCAGTACTTC
CDR3aa: CASSQGKHRGSAKNIQYF

v_gene: TRBV10-3
j_gene: TRBJ1-2
d_gene: -
abundance: few
CDR3nt: TGTGCCATCAGTGATTCCGGGTTTCCGGGCAGGGCCGGCTATGGCTACACCTTC
CDR3aa: CAISDSGFPGRAGYGYTF

v_gene: TRBV7-8
j_gene: TRBJ2-7
d_gene: TRBD1
abundance: -
CDR3nt: TGTGCCAGCAGCTTAGCTCGGTCCGTGAGACAGGGGTCCTACGAGCAGTACTTC
CDR3aa: CASSLARSVRQGSYEQYF

v_gene: TRBV7-9
j_gene: TRBJ2-7
d_gene: -
abundance: -
CDR3nt: TGTGCCAGCAGCTCCCAGACAGCCGCCTCCTTTAGCTACGAGCAGTACTTC
CDR3aa: CASSSQTAASFSYEQYF

v_gene: TRBV6-5
j_gene: TRBJ2-5
d_gene: -
abundance: -
CDR3nt: TGTGCCAGCAGTTACTCGAGAGGGTCATCGACCCAGTACTTC
CDR3aa: CASSYSRGSSTQYF

v_gene: TRBV15
j_gene: TRBJ2-3
d_gene: -
abundance: -
CDR3nt: TGTGCCACCAGCAGAGATCTGGGGGGTACGCAGTATTTT
CDR3aa: CATSRDLGGTQYF

v_gene: TRBV6-5
j_gene: TRBJ2-7
d_gene: -
abundance: few
CDR3nt: TGTGCCAGCAGTTACTCGACCCAGGGGATCTACGAGCGGTACTTC
CDR3aa: CASSYSTQGIYERYF

v_gene: TRBV5-4
j_gene: TRBJ2-1
d_gene: TRBD1
abundance: -
CDR3nt: TGTGCCAGCAGCCCTAGAAAGGGACAGGGCGGTGAGCAGTTCTTC
CDR3aa: CASSPRKGQGGEQFF

v_gene: TRBV4-1
j_gene: TRBJ2-2
d_gene: TRBD1
abundance: -
CDR3nt: TGCGCCAGCAGCCAGGGACAGGGGGCGGTTCCCCCCCCCGGGGCCGGGGAGCTGTTTTTT
CDR3aa: CASSQGQGAVPPPGAGELFF

v_gene: TRBV5-3
j_gene: TRBJ2-2
d_gene: -
abundance: -
CDR3nt: TGTGCCAGAAGCTTCGAAGAGGGCACCGGGGAGCTGTTTTTT
CDR3aa: CARSFEEGTGELFF